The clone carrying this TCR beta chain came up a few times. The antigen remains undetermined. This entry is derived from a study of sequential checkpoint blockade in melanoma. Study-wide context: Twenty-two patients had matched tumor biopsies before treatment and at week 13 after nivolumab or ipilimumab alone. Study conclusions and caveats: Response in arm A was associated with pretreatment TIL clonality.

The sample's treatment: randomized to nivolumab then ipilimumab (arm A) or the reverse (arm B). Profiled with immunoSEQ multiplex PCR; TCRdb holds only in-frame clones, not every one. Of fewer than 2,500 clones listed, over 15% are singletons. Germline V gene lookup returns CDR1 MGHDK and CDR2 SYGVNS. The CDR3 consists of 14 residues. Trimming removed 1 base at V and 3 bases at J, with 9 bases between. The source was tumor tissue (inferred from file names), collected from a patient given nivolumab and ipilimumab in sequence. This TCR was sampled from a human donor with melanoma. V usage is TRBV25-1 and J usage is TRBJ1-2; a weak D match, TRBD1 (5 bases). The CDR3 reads CASSEWGLDYGYTF. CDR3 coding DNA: TGTGCCAGCAGTGAATGGGGACTGGACTATGGCTACACCTTC.